Listed below are T cell receptor beta chains from one sample, sequenced in a study of blood T cell repertoires in COVID-19. Repertoires were generated with immunoSEQ multiplex PCR, while TCRdb's copy carries only in-frame clones and drops some. The sample includes 200,000 to 300,000 clones, approximately 86% seen only once; the top ten take under 2.5%. The sequencing sample was made of peripheral blood. Receptors were obtained from a man aged 25 to 40 with active or convalescent COVID-19. Both conserved end residues are part of each CDR3. The D gene is left open where the match is weak. Part of the rows lack a size; the others show once, few, many or a class for expanded clones.

v_gene	abundance	j_gene	d_gene	CDR3aa	CDR3nt
TRBV20-1	few	TRBJ1-1	TRBD1	CSASKGQVEAFF	TGCAGTGCTAGTAAAGGACAGGTTGAAGCTTTCTTT
TRBV9	.	TRBJ1-6	TRBD1	CASSVAGTANSPLHF	TGTGCCAGCAGCGTAGCCGGGACAGCTAATTCACCCCTCCACTTT
TRBV6-5	few	TRBJ2-7	.	CASSYSTGYDEQYF	TGTGCCAGCAGTTACTCGACAGGTTATGACGAGCAGTACTTC
TRBV5-8	.	TRBJ2-7	.	CASSSWAGDYEQYF	TGTGCCAGCAGCTCTTGGGCTGGTGACTACGAGCAGTACTTC
TRBV10-1	.	TRBJ2-1	TRBD2	CASSPGGYDNEQFF	TGCGCCAGCAGCCCGGGGGGGTACGACAATGAGCAGTTCTTC
TRBV9	few	TRBJ1-2	.	CASSAGTGYGYTF	TGTGCCAGCAGCGCAGGAACAGGCTATGGCTACACCTTC
TRBV30	.	TRBJ1-1	TRBD1	CAWSAGTGGTEAFF	TGTGCCTGGAGTGCCGGGACAGGGGGTACTGAAGCTTTCTTT
TRBV5-4	.	TRBJ1-1	TRBD1	CASSLLQGGSNTEAFF	TGTGCCAGCAGCTTACTACAGGGGGGGTCTAACACTGAAGCTTTCTTT
TRBV9	.	TRBJ1-2	TRBD1	CASSVARDRSYGYTF	TGTGCCAGCAGCGTAGCCCGGGACAGGTCATATGGCTACACCTTC
TRBV11-2	once	TRBJ2-5	.	CASSIVQETQYF	TGTGCCAGCAGCATCGTCCAAGAGACCCAGTACTTC
TRBV11-2	.	TRBJ1-2	.	CASSPPGAPGLLGYTF	TGTGCCAGCAGCCCCCCAGGGGCGCCGGGTCTGTTGGGCTACACCTTC
TRBV5-6	.	TRBJ1-2	.	CASSPLSVYGYTF	TGTGCCAGCAGCCCCCTATCCGTTTATGGCTACACCTTC
TRBV5-1	.	TRBJ1-6	.	CASSSKQGLVSPLHF	TGCGCCAGCAGCTCCAAACAGGGCCTGGTTTCACCCCTCCACTTT
TRBV4-2	.	TRBJ2-7	.	CASSQGSGAYEQYF	TGTGCCAGCAGCCAAGGTTCGGGAGCCTACGAGCAGTACTTC
TRBV7-9	.	TRBJ2-1	TRBD2	CATILAVVYNEQFF	TGTGCCACGATACTAGCGGTGGTCTACAATGAGCAGTTCTTC
TRBV6-1	once	TRBJ1-1	.	CASSDLITEAFF	TGTGCCAGCAGTGACCTTATCACTGAAGCTTTCTTT
TRBV29-1	.	TRBJ2-2	.	CSVQTQSNTGELFF	TGCAGCGTCCAGACACAATCGAACACCGGGGAGCTGTTTTTT
TRBV2	.	TRBJ1-5	.	CASSVIRESNQPQHF	TGTGCCAGCAGTGTCATCAGGGAAAGCAATCAGCCCCAGCATTTT
TRBV7-9	few	TRBJ2-1	TRBD1	CASSGRPQGAGEQFF	TGTGCCAGCAGCGGTAGACCCCAGGGGGCGGGGGAGCAGTTCTTC
TRBV6-6	.	TRBJ1-1	.	CAIYRTTGPLGTEAFF	TGTGCCATCTACCGGACGACAGGCCCCCTGGGAACTGAAGCTTTCTTT